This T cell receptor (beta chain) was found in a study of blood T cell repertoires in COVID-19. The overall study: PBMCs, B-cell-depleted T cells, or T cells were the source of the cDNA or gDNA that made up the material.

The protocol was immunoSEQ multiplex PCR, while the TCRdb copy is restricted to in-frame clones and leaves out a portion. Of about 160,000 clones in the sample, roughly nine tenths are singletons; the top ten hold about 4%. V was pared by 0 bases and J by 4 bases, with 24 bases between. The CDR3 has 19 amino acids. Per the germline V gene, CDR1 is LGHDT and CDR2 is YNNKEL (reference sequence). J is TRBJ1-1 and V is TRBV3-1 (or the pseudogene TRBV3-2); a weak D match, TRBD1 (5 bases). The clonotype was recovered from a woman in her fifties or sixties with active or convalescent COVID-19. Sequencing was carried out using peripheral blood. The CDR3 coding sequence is TGTGCCAGCAGCCAAGATAGGGCGGCAGGGAGGGGTGAGAGCACTGAAGCTTTCTTT. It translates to CASSQDRAAGRGESTEAFF.